These T cell receptor beta chains were read from a single sample in a study of blood T cell repertoires in COVID-19. The method was immunoSEQ multiplex PCR; TCRdb's version includes in-frame clones alone and lacks a portion of them. The top ten hold 0.7% to 1% of the sample, which has about 480,000 clones, roughly nine tenths seen once. Sequenced sample: peripheral blood. Source of these receptors: a young man with COVID-19, enrolled during active disease. Both conserved end residues are part of each CDR3. A D gene is named only where the DNA matches it firmly. A clone size is listed for some rows: how often the clone was seen (once, few, many), or a class if it is expanded.

>TRBJ1-2|TRBD1|TRBV2|.
CASMGQGANGYTF
TGTGCCAGCATGGGACAGGGGGCGAATGGCTACACCTTC
>TRBJ2-5|TRBD1|TRBV19|.
CASTDGVTGGQETQYF
TGTGCCAGTACCGATGGTGTGACAGGGGGCCAAGAGACCCAGTACTTC
>TRBJ2-2|TRBD1|TRBV24-1|few
CATSDPRTGGDTGELFF
TGTGCCACCAGTGACCCCAGGACAGGGGGCGACACCGGGGAGCTGTTTTTT
>TRBJ2-1|TRBD2|TRBV30|.
CAWSVLARAGYNEQFF
TGTGCCTGGAGTGTACTAGCGAGGGCGGGGTACAATGAGCAGTTCTTC
>TRBJ2-1|TRBD2|TRBV7-9|.
CASRPTSEFPYNEQFF
TGTGCCAGCAGACCGACTAGCGAGTTTCCCTACAATGAGCAGTTCTTC
>TRBJ2-7|TRBD1|TRBV19|.
CASSSRGLDEQYF
TGTGCCAGTAGTTCCAGGGGGCTGGACGAGCAGTACTTC
>TRBJ1-1|.|TRBV28|.
CASSSVVNTEAFF
TGTGCCAGCAGTTCGGTAGTGAACACTGAAGCTTTCTTT
>TRBJ2-7|TRBD2|TRBV11-3|.
CASSYGTSGETYEQYF
TGTGCCAGCAGCTACGGGACTAGCGGGGAAACCTACGAGCAGTACTTC
>TRBJ2-7|.|TRBV12-3/TRBV12-4|.
CASSLTDRYEQYF
TGTGCCAGCAGTTTAACAGATCGCTACGAGCAGTACTTC
>TRBJ2-5|.|TRBV7-9|.
CASSLVGSQETQYF
TGTGCCAGCAGCTTAGTGGGCTCCCAAGAGACCCAGTACTTC
>TRBJ2-6|TRBD1|TRBV18|.
CASSPAGQATSGANVLTF
TGTGCCAGCTCACCAGCGGGACAGGCGACCTCTGGGGCCAACGTCCTGACTTTC
>TRBJ2-2|.|TRBV27|.
CASSFRSSGELFF
TGTGCCAGCAGTTTCCGGTCTAGCGGGGAGCTGTTTTTT
>TRBJ2-1|TRBD2|TRBV7-7|.
CASSLKRPGTSGSNEQFF
TGTGCTAGCAGCTTAAAACGCCCCGGGACTAGCGGGAGTAATGAGCAGTTCTTC
>TRBJ2-2|.|TRBV5-6|few
CASSLFAAGDTGELFF
TGTGCCAGCAGCTTGTTTGCGGCAGGGGACACCGGGGAGCTGTTTTTT
>TRBJ2-7|.|TRBV20-1|.
CSVSGSYEQYF
TGCAGTGTATCGGGATCCTACGAGCAGTACTTC
>TRBJ2-1|.|TRBV29-1|.
CSVLPLANEQFF
TGCAGCGTCCTACCCTTAGCCAATGAGCAGTTCTTC
>TRBJ1-1|TRBD1|TRBV11-3|.
CASSSGPGQGHTEAFF
TGTGCCAGCAGCTCTGGGCCGGGACAGGGTCACACTGAAGCTTTCTTT
>TRBJ1-5|.|TRBV2|once
CASSEDSLSNQPQHF
TGTGCCAGCAGCGAGGACAGCCTTAGCAATCAGCCCCAGCATTTT
>TRBJ2-1|TRBD2|TRBV11-2|.
CASSLVSGTSEQFF
TGTGCCAGCAGCTTAGTTAGCGGGACCAGTGAGCAGTTCTTC
>TRBJ2-2|TRBD2|TRBV29-1|.
CSVSSGSRTGELFF
TGCAGCGTGTCCAGCGGGAGTCGAACCGGGGAGCTGTTTTTT
>TRBJ2-7|TRBD1|TRBV5-1|.
CASSPVDRAYEQYF
TGCGCCAGCAGCCCGGTAGACAGGGCCTACGAGCAGTACTTC
>TRBJ2-1|TRBD2|TRBV5-1|.
CASSFGRLNEQFF
TGCGCCAGCAGCTTCGGGAGGTTGAATGAGCAGTTCTTC
>TRBJ2-1|.|TRBV7-8|once
CASSLSVAGSYNEQFF
TGTGCCAGCAGCTTATCTGTGGCGGGTTCCTACAATGAGCAGTTCTTC
>TRBJ1-3|.|TRBV6-5|.
CASSHRRSSGNTIYF
TGTGCCAGCAGTCATCGGCGGAGCTCTGGAAACACCATATATTTT
>TRBJ2-5|.|TRBV19|.
CASSMRLVRETQYF
TGTGCCAGTAGTATGAGGCTAGTCAGAGAGACCCAGTACTTC
>TRBJ2-5|.|TRBV12-3/TRBV12-4|few
CASSFGETQYF
TGTGCCAGCAGTTTCGGAGAGACCCAGTACTTC